The 15 T cell receptor beta chains listed next were all sequenced from one sample in a study of esophageal squamous cell carcinoma under preoperative chemotherapy. TCRdb analysed the PCR reads with MiXCR anew, one entry per CDR3 protein. The sample carries roughly 30,000 distinct CDR3 sequences, approximately 50% recorded once. Specified time point: before preoperative PTX-NDP chemotherapy. Collection of the sample occurred from a patient given preoperative chemotherapy. The receptors here all came from a human donor with esophageal squamous cell carcinoma. The donor label of this sample is uncertain.

The chain uses TRBV6-1 and TRBJ2-3; 9 bases line up with TRBD1. The DNA end favors TRBJ2-5, so the J call may be wrong. The length of the CDR3 is 16 residues. Germline CDR1 and CDR2: MNHNS and SASEGT. The CDR3 DNA sequence: TGTGCCAGCAGGGACACAGGGGGCCCTTTCCCAGAGACCCAGTACTTC. Its protein product is CASRDTGGPFPETQYF.

The chain carries TRBV7-2 and TRBJ2-7, with 10 nucleotides matching TRBD2. The CDR3 loop spans 14 amino acids. Germline V gene lookup returns CDR1 SGHTA and CDR2 FQGNSA. J was trimmed by 6 bases and V by 6 bases; bases with no gene match: 8. The CDR3 DNA follows: TGTGCCAGCAGACCTAGCGGGAGCGGGTCCGAGCAGTACTTC. Protein sequence: CASRPSGSGSEQYF. Using reference TRBV7-2 and TRBJ2-7 for the parts outside the CDR3, the full variable domain is GAGVSQSPSNKVTEKGKDVELRCDPISGHTALYWYRQSLGQGLEFLIYFQGNSAPDKSGLPSDRFSAERTGGSVSTLTIQRTQQEDSAVYLCASRPSGSGSEQYFGPGTRLTVT.

The genes are TRBV6-1 and TRBJ2-2; D is unresolved. The germline gives CDR1 MNHNS, CDR2 SASEGT. There are 13 residues in the CDR3. Trimming pared 7 bases from V and 5 bases from J, leaving 11 bases between. The CDR3 is CASKEGPTGELFF. The CDR3 region has the DNA TGTGCCAGCAAGGAAGGTCCAACCGGGGAGCTGTTTTTT.

About this clonotype itself: A junction end diverges from the germline sequence, so it may reflect a read error. The chain links TRBV11-2 to TRBJ2-2; D is unclear. The J call may be wrong; the DNA end is better matched by TRBJ2-3. Germline V gene lookup returns CDR1 SGHAT and CDR2 FQNNGV. The CDR3 is 15 residues long. DNA for the CDR3: TGTGTCCTGGGCTTCCAGGCTGTGAACACCGATAAGCAGTATTTT. Encoded protein: CVLGFQAVNTDKQYF.

This clonotype was recorded at least ten times. This chain joins TRBV11-3 and TRBJ1-1; possibly TRBD1 for D (5 bases). In germline, CDR1 is SGHNT, CDR2 YENEEA. This CDR3 region has 13 residues. V was clipped by 2 bases and J by 10 bases, with 14 bases between them. CDR3 coding DNA: TGTGCCAGCAGCTTAAATAACGGGGGTCGAGCTTTCTTT. Its protein is CASSLNNGGRAFF. The whole variable domain, filled in from reference TRBV11-3 and TRBJ1-1, reads EAGVVQSPRYKIIEKKQPVAFWCNPISGHNTLYWYLQNLGQGPELLIRYENEEAVDDSQLPKDRFSAERLKGVDSTLKIQPAELGDSAVYLCASSLNNGGRAFFGQGTRLTVV.

V usage is TRBV6-1 and J usage is TRBJ2-3; the D gene is possibly TRBD1 (5 bases). The CDR3 runs to 14 residues. Germline V CDR1 and CDR2: MNHNS, SASEGT. V was clipped by 7 bases and J by 6 bases, with 17 bases between them. CDR3 nucleotides: TGTGCCAGCATGAACAGGCCCCACGCTGATACGCAGTATTTT. Amino acid sequence: CASMNRPHADTQYF.

The chain combines TRBV7-6 with TRBJ2-3; perhaps TRBD1 as D (6 bases). Trimming took 3 bases from V and 0 from J, leaving 22 bases between them. The CDR3 runs to 19 residues. CDR1 and CDR2 (germline): SGHVS, FNYEAQ. CDR3: CASSFTAGQHSSSTDTQYF. The CDR3 DNA is TGTGCCAGCAGCTTTACGGCAGGACAGCACTCCTCTAGCACAGATACGCAGTATTTT.

V is TRBV6-1 and J is TRBJ1-1, with D possibly matching TRBD1 (6 bases). From germline, CDR1 is MNHNS and CDR2 SASEGT. The CDR3 loop spans 13 amino acids. Trimming shortened V by 7 bases and J by 6 bases, and 15 bases separated the two germline ends. The CDR3 coding sequence is TGTGCCAGCACCGTATGGGGGCTCCCTGAAGCTTTCTTT. Translating gives CASTVWGLPEAFF.

On this clonotype itself: Germline and junction disagree at one end, which may indicate a read error. The chain recombines TRBV7-3 with TRBJ2-5; D possibly matches TRBD1 or TRBD2 (5 bases each). CDR1 is SGHTA, CDR2 FQGTGA, per germline. CDR3 length: 17 amino acids. CDR3 bases: TGTGCCAGCAGCTTCATACCGGCGGGCCGGGACCAAAAGACCCAGTACTTC. Residues: CASSFIPAGRDQKTQYF.

The chain employs TRBV12-3 or TRBV12-4 and TRBJ2-1, with TRBD1 matching 8 bases. The CDR3 consists of 14 residues. Unmatched junction bases numbered 6, after V lost 5 bases and J lost 6 bases. The CDR3 DNA reads TGTGCCAGCAGTCTGAGGACAGGGCTCAATGAGCAGTTCTTC. Residues: CASSLRTGLNEQFF.

This clonotype has a handful of counts. The chain carries TRBV5-5 and TRBJ2-5, with 8 bases that match TRBD1. Germline CDR1 is SGHKS and CDR2 is YYEKEE (reference sequence). The V segment lost 1 base and the J segment 4 bases; nucleotides outside the gene matches: 9. There are 16 residues in the CDR3. The CDR3 region has the DNA TGTGCCAGCAGCTTGAGGCCAGGGGGCTTGGGAGAGACCCAGTACTTC. The encoded protein is CASSLRPGGLGETQYF.

This clonotype has a handful of counts. A much bigger clone sits one base away, suggesting this may be a read error. The chain joins TRBV7-9 to TRBJ2-5, with D hard to call. V shed 4 bases and J shed 11 bases, with 14 bases lying between them. There are 12 residues in the CDR3. The germline V gene encodes CDR1 SEHNR and CDR2 FQNEAQ (reference sequence). In DNA form, the CDR3 reads TGTGCCAGCAGCTCGCGCTGGAATGAGCAGTACTTC. As protein: CASSSRWNEQYF. Looking up the rest from reference TRBV7-9 and TRBJ2-5 gives the full variable domain: DTGVSQNPRHKITKRGQNVTFRCDPISEHNRLYWYRQTLGQGPEFLTYFQNEAQLEKSRLLSDRFSAERPKGSFSTLEIQRTEQGDSAMYLCASSSRWNEQYFGPGTRLLVL.

This clonotype was recorded a few times. The V gene is TRBV15, the J gene TRBJ2-1; 13 nucleotides agree with TRBD2. V trimming: 9 bases; J trimming: 0 bases; junction bases outside the gene matches: 26. Germline-derived CDR1 and CDR2 are LNHNV and YYDKDF (reference sequence). The CDR3 is made up of 23 amino acids. CDR3 DNA: TGTGCCACTAGCCTCTTCGGGACAGATGGGATTAGGACTAGCGGGAGCTCCTACAATGAGCAGTTCTTC. Amino acids: CATSLFGTDGIRTSGSSYNEQFF. The variable domain in full, with the rest retrieved from reference TRBV15 and TRBJ2-1, is DAMVIQNPRYQVTQFGKPVTLSCSQTLNHNVMYWYQQKSSQAPKLLFHYYDKDFNNEADTPDNFQSRRPNTSFCFLDIRSPGLGDTAMYLCATSLFGTDGIRTSGSSYNEQFFGPGTRLTVL.

This clonotype was seen a handful of times. The chain employs TRBV7-6 and TRBJ2-1; 13 nucleotides align to TRBD2. The CDR3 runs to 16 residues. With 6 bases clipped from V and 9 bases from J, the junction kept 11 bases outside the gene matches. Germline values: CDR1 SGHVS, CDR2 FNYEAQ. CDR3 in amino acids: CASRHTSGGAVPEQFF. The CDR3 nucleotides read TGTGCCAGCAGACATACTAGCGGGGGGGCCGTACCTGAGCAGTTCTTC.

Regarding this clonotype: At one boundary the junction diverges from the germline segment, which might be a read error. The CDR3 here is CACGGFGGRYTDTQYF. The CDR3 coding sequence is TGTGCTTGCGGGGGGTTTGGGGGACGCTACACAGATACGCAGTATTTC. The gene calls are TRBV6-1 and TRBJ2-1, with 8 positions matching TRBD2. Germline-derived CDR1 and CDR2 are MNHNS and SASEGT. The CDR3 runs to 16 residues.